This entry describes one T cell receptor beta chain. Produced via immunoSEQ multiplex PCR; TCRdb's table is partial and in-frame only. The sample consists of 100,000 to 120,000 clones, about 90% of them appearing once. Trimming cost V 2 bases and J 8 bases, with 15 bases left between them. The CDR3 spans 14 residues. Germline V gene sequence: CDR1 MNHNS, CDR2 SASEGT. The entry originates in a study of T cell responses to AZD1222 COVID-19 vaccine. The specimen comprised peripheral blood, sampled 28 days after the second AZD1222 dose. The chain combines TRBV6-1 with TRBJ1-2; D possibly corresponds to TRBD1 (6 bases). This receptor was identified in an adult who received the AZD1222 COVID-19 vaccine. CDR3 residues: CASSETGRIEGYTF. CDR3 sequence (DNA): TGTGCCAGCAGTGAAACAGGGCGGATCGAGGGCTACACCTTC.